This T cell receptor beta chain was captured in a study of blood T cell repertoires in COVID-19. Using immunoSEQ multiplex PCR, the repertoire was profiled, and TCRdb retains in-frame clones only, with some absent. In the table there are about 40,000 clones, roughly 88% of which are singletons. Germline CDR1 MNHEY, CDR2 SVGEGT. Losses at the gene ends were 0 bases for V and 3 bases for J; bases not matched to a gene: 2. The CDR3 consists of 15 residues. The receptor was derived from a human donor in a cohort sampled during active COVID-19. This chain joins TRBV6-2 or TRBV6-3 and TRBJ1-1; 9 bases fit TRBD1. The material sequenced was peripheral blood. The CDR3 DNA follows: TGTGCCAGCAGTTACTCGGGGGACAGGGACACTGAAGCTTTCTTT. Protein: CASSYSGDRDTEAFF.